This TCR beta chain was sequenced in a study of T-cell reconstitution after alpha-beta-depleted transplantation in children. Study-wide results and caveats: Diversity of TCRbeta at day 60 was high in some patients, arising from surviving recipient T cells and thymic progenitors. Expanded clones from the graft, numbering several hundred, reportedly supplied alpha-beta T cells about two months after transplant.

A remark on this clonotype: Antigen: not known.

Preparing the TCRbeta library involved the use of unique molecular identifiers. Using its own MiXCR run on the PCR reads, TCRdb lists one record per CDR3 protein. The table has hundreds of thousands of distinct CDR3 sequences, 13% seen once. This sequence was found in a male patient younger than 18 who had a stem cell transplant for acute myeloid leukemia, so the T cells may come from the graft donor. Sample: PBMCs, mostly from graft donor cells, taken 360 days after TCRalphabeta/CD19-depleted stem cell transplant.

The CDR3 protein is CASSQEYLRDPYQETQYF. CDR3 nucleotide sequence: TGCGCCAGCAGCCAAGAATACCTTAGGGACCCGTACCAAGAGACCCAGTACTTC. The rearrangement links TRBV4-3 to TRBJ2-5, with D possibly called TRBD1 or TRBD2 (5 bases each). The CDR3 runs 18 residues. Trimming took 0 bases from V and 0 from J, leaving 17 bases between them. CDR1 LGHNA and CDR2 YSLEER come from the germline V gene.